A selection of T cell receptor beta chains follows, all from one sample in a study of cytomegalovirus exposure and HLA in healthy donors. The table came from immunoSEQ multiplex PCR; TCRdb's copy has only in-frame clones and leaves some out. Of about 130,000 clones in the sample, just under 90% were seen once. The sample taken for sequencing was PBMCs. The receptors originated from a woman aged 25 to 39 in good health and CMV-seropositive. Each CDR3 is given with its conserved first and last residue. D genes are given only for firm matches. Expanded clones are given a class, and other clones once, few, many or no size at all.

CDR3	DNA	J	D	size	V
CASSAGTGYYGYTF	TGTGCCAGCAGCGCCGGGACAGGGTACTATGGCTACACCTTC	TRBJ1-2	TRBD1	NA	TRBV2
CASSPPGLASVYEQYF	TGTGCCAGCTCACCACCCGGACTAGCGTCGGTCTACGAGCAGTACTTC	TRBJ2-7	TRBD2	NA	TRBV18
CASSIFGADPGNEQFF	TGTGCCAGTAGTATATTTGGAGCGGACCCTGGCAATGAGCAGTTCTTC	TRBJ2-1	NA	NA	TRBV19
CASSLYPRGEYGYTF	TGTGCCAGCAGCTTATACCCCAGGGGCGAGTATGGCTACACCTTC	TRBJ1-2	NA	NA	TRBV7-2
CASSQSGLAGTDTQYF	TGCGCCAGCAGCCAATCAGGGTTAGCGGGCACAGATACGCAGTATTTT	TRBJ2-3	NA	once	TRBV4-1
CASSQVSGSRGETQYF	TGTGCCAGCAGCCAAGTTAGCGGGAGTAGAGGGGAGACCCAGTACTTC	TRBJ2-5	TRBD2	NA	TRBV14
CASSLGRGTGNTIYF	TGTGCCAGCTCTTTGGGCAGGGGGACTGGAAACACCATATATTTT	TRBJ1-3	TRBD1	NA	TRBV27
CASSQEAASTDTQYF	TGCGCCAGCAGCCAAGAAGCCGCGAGCACAGATACGCAGTATTTT	TRBJ2-3	NA	NA	TRBV4-1
CASSVEGGQGADTQYF	TGTGCCAGCAGCGTAGAAGGCGGACAGGGGGCAGATACGCAGTATTTT	TRBJ2-3	TRBD1	NA	TRBV9
CASSPGGALNTEAFF	TGTGCCAGCAGCCCGGGGGGAGCCTTGAACACTGAAGCTTTCTTT	TRBJ1-1	NA	NA	TRBV5-4